These 24 T cell receptor beta chains were sequenced from one sample in a study of cytotoxic CD8 clonotypes in ibrutinib-treated CLL. Here immunoSEQ multiplex PCR was the method, and the copy in TCRdb shows in-frame clones only, minus some. The sample shows 250,000 to 350,000 clones, 65% to 85% of them seen only once. The source material was PBMCs, sampled at disease progression, from a patient treated with ibrutinib. All receptors come from a human donor with chronic lymphocytic leukemia.

This clone occurred once. The rearrangement uses TRBV4-1 and TRBJ2-7; D unresolved. This CDR3 comprises 14 residues. Trimming removed 2 bases at V and 2 bases at J, with 10 bases between. Germline V gives CDR1 MGHRA, CDR2 YSYEKL. The DNA for the CDR3 is TGCGCCAGCAGCCAACAACGGCAGACCTACGAGCAGTACTTC. It translates to CASSQQRQTYEQYF.

This clone was detected a few times. This rearrangement joins TRBV19 to TRBJ2-4; TRBD1 might be the D (6 bases). The V gene lost 4 bases and the J gene lost 0 bases, with 16 bases spanning the gap. This CDR3 has 17 residues. The germline gives CDR1 LNHDA, CDR2 SQIVND (reference sequence). CDR3 DNA: TGTGCCAGTAGTACCCGGACAGTGGGTCTAGCCAAAAACATTCAGTACTTC. Translation gives CASSTRTVGLAKNIQYF.

The chain combines TRBV9 with TRBJ2-2; D is possibly TRBD1 (5 bases). Germline CDR1 SGDLS, CDR2 YYNGEE. V was shortened by 0 bases and J by 1 base, with 7 bases between the two germline ends. CDR3 length: 15 amino acids. In DNA, the CDR3 is TGTGCCAGCAGCGTAGATCAGGGGAACACCGGGGAGCTGTTTTTT. As protein: CASSVDQGNTGELFF.

The chain is built from TRBV4-1 and TRBJ2-5; the D gene is possibly TRBD1 (6 bases). V was clipped by 6 bases and J by 5 bases, with 19 bases between them. From germline, CDR1 is MGHRA and CDR2 YSYEKL. The CDR3 sequence is 15 residues long. CDR3 residues: CASRRIDRSGETQYF. Written as DNA, the CDR3 is TGCGCCAGCAGACGAATAGACAGGAGTGGGGAGACCCAGTACTTC.

This chain joins TRBV9 and TRBJ2-7; 7 bases are shared with TRBD2. The CDR3 totals 14 residues. V shed 0 bases and J 2 bases; nucleotides not matched to a gene: 2. CDR1 and CDR2 from the germline V gene are SGDLS and YYNGEE. Written as DNA, the CDR3 is TGTGCCAGCAGCGTAGCAGCGGGGACCTACGAGCAGTACTTC. Protein sequence: CASSVAAGTYEQYF.

The chain combines TRBV10-3 with TRBJ2-3; 15 nucleotides line up with TRBD2. V trimming: 7 bases; J trimming: 3 bases; junction bases outside the gene matches: 5. Germline CDR1 and CDR2: ENHRY and SYGVKD. The CDR3 spans 16 residues. CDR3 protein: CAINGLAGGPTDTQYF. DNA for the CDR3: TGTGCCATCAATGGACTAGCGGGAGGGCCGACAGATACGCAGTATTTT.

CDR3 sequence: CASSVDDEKLFF. In DNA form, the CDR3 reads TGTGCCAGCAGCGTAGATGATGAAAAACTGTTTTTT. This chain connects TRBV9 to TRBJ1-4; the D is unclear. V was shortened by 0 bases and J by 6 bases, with 3 bases between the two germline ends. Germline CDR1 SGDLS, CDR2 YYNGEE. The CDR3 is made up of 12 amino acids.

The V gene is TRBV4-1, the J gene TRBJ1-6; D gene unclear. Germline values: CDR1 MGHRA, CDR2 YSYEKL. The CDR3 runs to 14 residues. V was pared by 1 base and J by 9 bases, with 10 bases between. The CDR3 protein is CASSQGVDRSPLHF. The CDR3 coding sequence is TGCGCCAGCAGCCAAGGGGTTGACCGTTCACCCCTCCACTTT.

This chain joins TRBV28 and TRBJ2-3, with 8 bases matching TRBD2. Germline values: CDR1 MDHEN, CDR2 SYDVKM. V lost 1 base and J lost 6; bases outside the gene matches: 15. The CDR3 has 18 residues. The CDR3, as DNA: TGTGCCAGCAGTTTATCTCCGGGACTAGTGGGGCAGGCCGATACGCAGTATTTT. Residues: CASSLSPGLVGQADTQYF.

The J gene is TRBJ1-5, the V gene TRBV7-8; no clear D. The CDR3 runs 15 residues. The V gene lost 4 bases and the J gene lost 4 bases, with 14 bases spanning the gap. Looked up from germline, CDR1 is SGHVS and CDR2 is FQNEAQ. This chain's CDR3 is CASSSIRDLNQPQHF. The CDR3 DNA follows: TGTGCCAGCAGCTCCATCCGGGATCTGAATCAGCCCCAGCATTTT.

In its sample, this clone was seen once. This rearrangement joins TRBV5-1 to TRBJ2-5, with D uncertain. The CDR3 consists of 15 residues. Trimming took off 6 bases at V and 1 base at J, with 16 bases between the two ends. CDR1 is SGHRS, CDR2 YFSETQ, per germline. In nucleotides, the CDR3 is TGCGCCAGCACCAGGACGGTCTCCACCCAAGAGACCCAGTACTTC. Translating it yields CASTRTVSTQETQYF.

This clone has a single count. V usage is TRBV4-2 and J usage is TRBJ2-7, with D hard to call. Germline CDR1 and CDR2: LGHNA and YNFKEQ. V was shortened by 0 bases and J by 6 bases, with 12 bases between the two germline ends. The CDR3 loop spans 14 amino acids. CDR3 region: CASSQDRVDFEQYF. In nucleotides, the CDR3 is TGTGCCAGCAGCCAAGATCGGGTAGACTTCGAGCAGTACTTC.

J is TRBJ2-5 and V is TRBV5-4; D is unclear. The CDR3 has 13 residues. V lost 0 bases to trimming and J lost 5 bases, with 8 bases between them. Germline CDR1 and CDR2: SGHNT and YYREEE (reference sequence). In nucleotides, the CDR3 is TGTGCCAGCAGCTTGGTGGGTCGGGAGACCCAGTACTTC. The encoded protein is CASSLVGRETQYF.

The CDR3 spells CARSWTSGGYNEQFF. In DNA, the CDR3 is TGTGCCAGAAGCTGGACTAGCGGGGGGTACAATGAGCAGTTCTTC. This rearrangement joins TRBV5-3 to TRBJ2-1; 14 bases line up with TRBD2. TRBV5-3 is noted as an ORF with a role that remains uncertain. This CDR3 has 15 amino acids. The V gene end was trimmed by 3 bases and the J gene end by 4 bases; junction bases not matched to a gene: 0.

V gene TRBV6-5 combines with J gene TRBJ1-1, with no clear D. Trimming left V 1 base short and J 0 bases short, with 12 bases between. Germline CDR1 is MNHEY and CDR2 is SVGAGI. This CDR3 contains 16 residues. CDR3 nucleotides: TGTGCCAGCAGTTACTACCAAATTGGGATGAACACTGAAGCTTTCTTT. The encoded protein is CASSYYQIGMNTEAFF.

This sequence joins TRBV2 and TRBJ1-1; tentatively, D is TRBD1 (6 bases). Germline V gene data show CDR1 as SNHLY and CDR2 as FYNNEI. With 3 bases removed from V and 0 bases from J, the gap between germline ends came to 11 bases. This CDR3 comprises 15 residues. DNA for the CDR3: TGTGCCAGCAGTGATTGGGGGCAGATGAACACTGAAGCTTTCTTT. This gives the protein CASSDWGQMNTEAFF.

The CDR3 DNA follows: TGTGCCAGCAGCTTTCGACTAGCGGGAGGGCCTGGCGGTGAGCAGTTCTTC. Residues: CASSFRLAGGPGGEQFF. J is TRBJ2-1 and V is TRBV5-4; 14 bases match TRBD2. Germline trimming cut 2 bases from V and 9 bases from J; bases unmatched to any gene: 10. The germline CDR1 and CDR2 sequences are SGHNT and YYREEE (reference sequence). This CDR3 contains 17 residues.

The chain combines TRBV7-9 with TRBJ2-1; 12 bases match TRBD2. Germline V gene sequence: CDR1 SEHNR, CDR2 FQNEAQ (reference sequence). The CDR3 runs 16 residues. Germline trimming cut 2 bases from V and 7 bases from J; bases unmatched to any gene: 6. CDR3 nucleotide sequence: TGTGCCAGCAGCTTATTGCTAGCGGGGGGGCAAAATGAGCAGTTCTTC. Amino acid sequence: CASSLLLAGGQNEQFF.

The J gene is TRBJ2-3, the V gene TRBV11-2; 12 nucleotides line up with TRBD1. The length of the CDR3 is 18 residues. Trimming removed 5 bases from V and 9 bases from J; junction bases left unmatched: 18. Germline V gene lookup returns CDR1 SGHAT and CDR2 FQNNGV. The CDR3 coding sequence is TGTGCCAGCAGCCCCGGGACAGGGGGCAGCCGGGAATCAGGGACGCAGTATTTT. This gives the protein CASSPGTGGSRESGTQYF.

The chain employs TRBV19 and TRBJ1-5; a weak D match, TRBD1 (5 bases). The CDR3 consists of 13 residues. CDR1 and CDR2 from the germline V gene are LNHDA and SQIVND (reference sequence). V lost 4 bases and J lost 7, with 11 bases in between. In nucleotides, the CDR3 is TGTGCCAGTAGTACCAGGGTTAGCCAGCCCCAGCATTTT. As protein: CASSTRVSQPQHF.

The V call is TRBV9, the J call TRBJ2-3; TRBD1 aligns across 7 bases. V was pared by 4 bases and J by 3 bases, with 8 bases of the junction left unmatched. Germline CDR1 is SGDLS and CDR2 is YYNGEE. The CDR3 runs to 15 residues. CDR3 sequence reads: CASSTTGDRTDTQYF. DNA for the CDR3: TGTGCCAGCAGCACAACAGGGGATCGGACAGATACGCAGTATTTT.

CDR3 in amino acids: CASSQSPGNNSPLHF. The CDR3 DNA sequence: TGCGCCAGCAGTCAATCCCCAGGGAATAATTCACCCCTCCACTTT. The J gene is TRBJ1-6, the V gene TRBV23-1, with D perhaps TRBD1 (5 bases). TRBV23-1 is an ORF, and what it does is uncertain. V dropped 0 bases and J dropped 5 bases, with 8 bases sitting between them. The CDR3 has 15 residues.

This clone was found a few times. The chain carries TRBV4-1 and TRBJ1-4, with D tentatively TRBD1 (6 bases). V lost 5 bases to trimming and J lost 7 bases, with 11 bases between them. CDR3 length: 13 residues. The germline V gene has CDR1 MGHRA and CDR2 YSYEKL. The CDR3 spells CASSALQGEKLFF. CDR3 in DNA: TGCGCCAGCAGCGCACTACAGGGTGAAAAACTGTTTTTT.

This chain connects TRBV11-2 to TRBJ2-1, with D perhaps TRBD1 or TRBD2 (6 bases each). The V and J ends lost 6 bases and 5 bases respectively, with 29 bases between them. Per the germline V gene, CDR1 is SGHAT and CDR2 is FQNNGV. The CDR3 is 19 amino acids. CDR3 in DNA: TGTGCCAGCAGTCCATACCCCCCACAGGGCCGGGGGCGCAACAATGAGCAGTTCTTC. The encoded protein is CASSPYPPQGRGRNNEQFF. The full variable domain, completed using reference TRBV11-2 and TRBJ2-1, is EAGVAQSPRYKIIEKRQSVAFWCNPISGHATLYWYQQILGQGPKLLIQFQNNGVVDDSQLPKDRFSAERLKGVDSTLKIQPAKLEDSAVYLCASSPYPPQGRGRNNEQFFGPGTRLTVL.